This T cell receptor (beta chain) was sequenced during a study of blood T cell repertoires in COVID-19. The wider study: Samples taken during acute and convalescent COVID-19 were collected in the United States, Italy and Spain. Sample material is recorded as cDNA or gDNA derived from T cells, B-cell-depleted T cells, or PBMCs.

Germline CDR1 reads GTSNPN; CDR2 reads SVGIG (reference sequence). The trim removed 2 bases at V and 0 bases at J, leaving 3 bases unmatched. The CDR3 is 14 residues long. Original processing methods: Counts of nucleated cells, estimated from reference gene primer amplification, were obtained. Clones were read by immunoSEQ multiplex PCR, and TCRdb kept only the in-frame ones, dropping some. V, J and clone size are taken as reported in that table, and D and trimming were inferred from the DNA itself. The table lists a few hundred thousand clones, 80% to 85% of them singletons. This chain links TRBV30 with TRBJ1-2, with 7 bases aligning to TRBD1. The receptor's source is an older woman with acute or convalescent COVID-19. What was sequenced was peripheral blood. In DNA form, the CDR3 reads TGTGCCTGGAGTCAAGGACAGGCTAACTATGGCTACACCTTC. Encoded protein: CAWSQGQANYGYTF.